Each of the 27 T cell receptor beta chains below was sequenced from the same sample in a study of blood T cell repertoires in COVID-19. Clones were sequenced by immunoSEQ multiplex PCR, and TCRdb holds only the in-frame ones, with some missing. The table lists about 310,000 clones, around nine tenths of them singletons. Input material: PBMCs or T cells enriched from blood (not recorded which). The receptors stem from a middle-aged woman who had recovered from COVID-19.

The chain combines TRBV11-2 with TRBJ1-3, with D tentatively TRBD1 (6 bases). Trimming took off 5 bases at V and 3 bases at J, with 11 bases between the two ends. Germline CDR1 SGHAT, CDR2 FQNNGV. CDR3 length: 14 amino acids. DNA for the CDR3: TGTGCCAGCAGCGCAGGGACAAGTGGAAACACCATATATTTT. Its protein is CASSAGTSGNTIYF. Looking up the rest from reference TRBV11-2 and TRBJ1-3 gives the full variable domain: EAGVAQSPRYKIIEKRQSVAFWCNPISGHATLYWYQQILGQGPKLLIQFQNNGVVDDSQLPKDRFSAERLKGVDSTLKIQPAKLEDSAVYLCASSAGTSGNTIYFGEGSWLTVV.

The gene calls are TRBV6-5 and TRBJ1-4; D remains ambiguous. This CDR3 has 14 residues. Germline CDR1 MNHEY, CDR2 SVGAGI. V was shortened by 5 bases and J by 1 base, with 8 bases between the two germline ends. CDR3 DNA sequence: TGTGCCAGCAGTCTCCGTAGAACTAATGAAAAACTGTTTTTT. It is translated as CASSLRRTNEKLFF.

The V call is TRBV12-3 or TRBV12-4, the J call TRBJ1-6, with D uncertain. The CDR3 has 12 residues. V shed 6 bases and J shed 12 bases, with 12 bases lying between them. The DNA for the CDR3 is TGTGCCAGCAGAAAGGAGGGAGTACCCCTCCACTTT. The encoded protein is CASRKEGVPLHF.

J is TRBJ1-1 and V is TRBV30, with D possibly being TRBD1 (6 bases). The ends were cut back, 3 bases at V and 1 base at J, with 9 bases in the middle. In germline, CDR1 is GTSNPN, CDR2 SVGIG (reference sequence). The CDR3 extends over 13 amino acids. CDR3 sequence (DNA): TGTGCCTGGAGGACAGGCACGAACACTGAAGCTTTCTTT. Translated, it gives CAWRTGTNTEAFF.

The chain uses TRBV24-1 and TRBJ1-1; weak D call: TRBD1 (6 bases). Germline-derived CDR1 and CDR2 are KGHDR and SFDVKD. The CDR3 has 14 amino acids. The V end lost 4 bases, the J end lost 1 base, and 9 bases lay between the germline ends. CDR3 DNA: TGTGCCACCAGTGACCGGACAGCGAACACTGAAGCTTTCTTT. Its translation: CATSDRTANTEAFF.

This rearrangement joins TRBV6-5 to TRBJ1-6; 8 nucleotides agree with TRBD1. The CDR3 has 16 residues. The V and J ends lost 0 bases and 9 bases, in that order; junction bases with no gene match: 7. Germline loops: CDR1 MNHEY, CDR2 SVGAGI. For the CDR3, the DNA is TGTGCCAGCAGTTACTCGGGAACAGGGGGAATTTCACCCCTCCACTTT. Encoded protein: CASSYSGTGGISPLHF.

Here the CDR3 reads CASSLTGIVYGYTF. CDR3 DNA sequence: TGTGCCAGCAGCTTAACAGGGATAGTCTATGGCTACACCTTC. The genes are TRBV7-9 and TRBJ1-2; maybe TRBD1 (6 bases). CDR3 size: 14 residues. The germline CDR1 and CDR2 sequences are SEHNR and FQNEAQ (reference sequence). Deletions cut 2 bases from V and 4 bases from J, with 11 bases between.

This clone showed up just once. This chain connects TRBV28 to TRBJ1-2, with 7 bases lining up with TRBD1. CDR1 and CDR2 from the germline V gene are MDHEN and SYDVKM. J was trimmed by 5 bases and V by 2 bases; bases with no gene match: 11. The CDR3 length is 16 residues. CDR3 protein: CASSLPLRQGRYGYTF. CDR3 sequence (DNA): TGTGCCAGCAGTTTACCGCTCCGACAGGGCCGATATGGCTACACCTTC.

CDR3 sequence: CASRRAEGAEGYTF. Written as DNA, the CDR3 is TGTGCCAGCAGGCGGGCGGAGGGGGCGGAGGGCTACACCTTC. V gene TRBV6-5 combines with J gene TRBJ1-2, with 7 bases matching TRBD1. After removal of 6 bases from V and 8 bases from J, the junction contained 12 bases not matched to a gene. CDR1 and CDR2 (germline): MNHEY, SVGAGI. The CDR3 is 14 residues long.

In this sample, this clone turned up many times. CDR3 protein: CASSPTQGSAGNTIYF. DNA for the CDR3: TGTGCCAGCAGCCCTACACAGGGATCGGCTGGAAACACCATATATTTT. This rearrangement joins TRBV7-9 to TRBJ1-3, with D perhaps TRBD1 (6 bases). CDR3 size: 16 residues. The germline V and J ends were trimmed by 5 bases and 2 bases, with 16 bases remaining between them. Germline CDR1 reads SEHNR; CDR2 reads FQNEAQ (reference sequence).

V gene TRBV7-2 combines with J gene TRBJ1-3; D is uncertain. CDR3 length: 17 amino acids. The germline V gene has CDR1 SGHTA and CDR2 FQGNSA. The V end was cut by 2 bases, the J end by 0 bases, with 14 bases between. The CDR3: CASSLFTGYHSGNTIYF. The CDR3 bases are TGTGCCAGCAGCTTATTTACGGGATACCACTCTGGAAACACCATATATTTT.

The chain's CDR3 is CASSSVSKGRETQYF. The CDR3 DNA follows: TGTGCCAGCAGTTCCGTATCTAAGGGGAGGGAGACCCAGTACTTC. This chain links TRBV6-5 with TRBJ2-5; maybe TRBD2 (6 bases). The CDR3 totals 15 residues. V lost 4 bases, J lost 5 bases, and 17 bases lay in between. Germline assignment: CDR1 MNHEY and CDR2 SVGAGI.

V usage is TRBV28 and J usage is TRBJ2-1; no clear D gene. The length of the CDR3 is 13 residues. V lost 7 bases to trimming and J lost 4 bases, with 11 bases between them. Germline V gives CDR1 MDHEN, CDR2 SYDVKM. The CDR3 region has the DNA TGTGCCAGCACCGCTCCAGGTTACAATGAGCAGTTCTTC. It specifies CASTAPGYNEQFF.

The J gene is TRBJ1-2, the V gene TRBV29-1; weak D call: TRBD1 (6 bases). Germline-derived CDR1 and CDR2 are SQVTM and ANQGSEA. The V and J ends lost 5 bases and 3 bases respectively, with 10 bases between them. This CDR3 spans 12 amino acids. For the CDR3, the DNA is TGCAGCGTTTCCAGGGGTGACTATGGCTACACCTTC. It translates to CSVSRGDYGYTF.

The J gene is TRBJ1-2, the V gene TRBV15; TRBD1 aligns across 7 bases. V was pared by 0 bases and J by 6 bases, with 7 bases of the junction left unmatched. The germline gives CDR1 LNHNV, CDR2 YYDKDF (reference sequence). CDR3 size: 15 residues. CDR3 loop: CATSRDSGGGNGYTF. The CDR3 nucleotides read TGTGCCACCAGCAGAGATTCGGGAGGGGGCAATGGCTACACCTTC.

This sequence joins TRBV6-6 and TRBJ1-6; weak D call: TRBD1 (6 bases). The CDR3 is 15 amino acids. Germline assignment: CDR1 MNHNY and CDR2 SVGAGI (reference sequence). V lost 6 bases, J lost 6 bases, and 15 bases lay in between. Here the CDR3 reads CASRDGGQSNSPLHF. DNA of the CDR3: TGTGCCAGCAGGGACGGGGGGCAGAGTAATTCACCCCTCCACTTT.

This rearrangement joins TRBV5-4 to TRBJ1-6; 7 bases match TRBD1. The CDR3 is 19 amino acids. J gave up 0 bases and V 3 bases, and 12 bases lay outside the gene matches. In germline, CDR1 is SGHNT, CDR2 YYREEE (reference sequence). CDR3: CASSWGSGTASSYNSPLHF. CDR3 coding DNA: TGTGCCAGCAGCTGGGGATCCGGGACAGCGAGCTCCTATAATTCACCCCTCCACTTT.

This chain joins TRBV6-2 or TRBV6-3 and TRBJ2-7; 7 nucleotides line up with TRBD2. CDR3 size: 16 residues. With 0 bases clipped from V and 5 bases from J, the junction kept 10 bases outside the gene matches. Germline V CDR1 and CDR2: MNHEY, SVGEGT. The CDR3 sequence: CASSYSNKTSRDEQYF. DNA of the CDR3: TGTGCCAGCAGTTACTCGAATAAGACTAGCCGCGACGAGCAGTACTTC.

For this clone: The junction departs from germline at one end; a sequencing error may be responsible. V usage is TRBV5-8 and J usage is TRBJ2-7, with 14 bases aligning to TRBD2. The germline CDR1 and CDR2 sequences are SGHTS and YDEGEE. The CDR3 runs to 15 residues. The chain's CDR3 is CASSLGLAGVYEQYF. As DNA, the CDR3 is TGTGCCAGCAGTTTGGGACTAGCGGGAGTCTACGAGCAGTACTTC.

The V and J genes are TRBV29-1 and TRBJ1-5; 7 bases align to TRBD1. The junction had 6 bases not matched to a gene; V was cut back by 4 bases and J by 6 bases. Per the germline V gene, CDR1 is SQVTM and CDR2 is ANQGSEA. The CDR3 spans 13 residues. CDR3 DNA sequence: TGCAGCGTTGCCGGACAGGATGCTCAGCCCCAGCATTTT. Translating it yields CSVAGQDAQPQHF.

The chain joins TRBV10-2 to TRBJ1-3; a possible D gene is TRBD1 (5 bases). Germline loops: CDR1 WSHSY, CDR2 SAAADI. Trimming took 4 bases from V and 4 from J, leaving 14 bases between them. The CDR3 covers 15 residues. CDR3 coding DNA: TGCGCCAGCAGTGCTCATATCTGGGGCGGAAACACCATATATTTT. The encoded protein is CASSAHIWGGNTIYF.

This clone was seen only once. The chain couples TRBV7-2 to TRBJ1-2, with 9 bases matching TRBD1. Looked up from germline, CDR1 is SGHTA and CDR2 is FQGNSA. The CDR3 totals 16 residues. The trim removed 5 bases at V and 6 bases at J, leaving 13 bases unmatched. In DNA, the CDR3 is TGTGCCAGCAGCCCGACCCCTTTGACAGGGGGAAATGGCTACACCTTC. This encodes CASSPTPLTGGNGYTF. Complete variable domain (other parts from reference TRBV7-2 and TRBJ1-2): GAGVSQSPSNKVTEKGKDVELRCDPISGHTALYWYRQSLGQGLEFLIYFQGNSAPDKSGLPSDRFSAERTGGSVSTLTIQRTQQEDSAVYLCASSPTPLTGGNGYTFGSGTRLTVV.

The rearrangement joins TRBV18 to TRBJ2-2, with TRBD2 matching over 8 bases. V was pared by 3 bases and J by 3 bases, with 9 bases of the junction left unmatched. The germline gives CDR1 KGHSH, CDR2 LQKENI. The CDR3 loop spans 17 amino acids. The CDR3 sequence is CASSPSETSVYTGELFF. The CDR3 coding sequence is TGTGCCAGCTCACCCTCCGAGACTAGCGTTTACACCGGGGAGCTGTTTTTT.

The chain couples TRBV6-5 to TRBJ1-1; possibly TRBD1 for D (5 bases). V was pared by 5 bases and J by 7 bases, with 17 bases between. The CDR3 contains 14 residues. Looked up from germline, CDR1 is MNHEY and CDR2 is SVGAGI. The CDR3 reads CASSPLGGRSEAFF. CDR3 DNA sequence: TGTGCCAGCAGTCCCCTGGGGGGGAGAAGTGAAGCTTTCTTT.

This sequence joins TRBV7-3 and TRBJ1-1; 9 nucleotides align to TRBD1. The V gene end was trimmed by 6 bases and the J gene end by 3 bases; junction bases not matched to a gene: 5. Germline V CDR1 and CDR2: SGHTA, FQGTGA. The CDR3 length is 14 residues. CDR3 nucleotides: TGTGCCAGCAGGCTGACAGGGGGGTACACTGAAGCTTTCTTT. Translated, it gives CASRLTGGYTEAFF.

This chain uses TRBV2 with TRBJ2-2, with 10 bases that match TRBD2. V shed 7 bases, J shed 7 bases, and the junction held 9 bases outside the gene matches. Germline values: CDR1 SNHLY, CDR2 FYNNEI. The CDR3 runs to 15 residues. In nucleotides, the CDR3 is TGTGCCAGCACAAGGGTAGCGGGAGGAGTCGGGGAGCTGTTTTTT. It specifies CASTRVAGGVGELFF. The variable domain in full, completed from reference TRBV2 and TRBJ2-2, reads EPEVTQTPSHQVTQMGQEVILRCVPISNHLYFYWYRQILGQKVEFLVSFYNNEISEKSEIFDDQFSVERPDGSNFTLKIRSTKLEDSAMYFCASTRVAGGVGELFFGEGSRLTVL.

This chain links TRBV12-3 or TRBV12-4 with TRBJ1-5; no clear D. The CDR3 runs to 13 residues. Trimming cost V 5 bases and J 9 bases, with 14 bases left between them. CDR3 protein: CASSLPLEGPQHF. DNA for the CDR3: TGTGCCAGCAGTCTACCATTGGAGGGGCCCCAGCATTTT.